The sample holds a few counts of the clone carrying this TCR beta chain. The antigen is unknown. Germline V CDR1 and CDR2: SNHLY, FYNNEI. Trimming left V 4 bases short and J 4 bases short, with 13 bases between. The CDR3 has 15 residues. The data derive from a study of T cell responses to AZD1222 COVID-19 vaccine. The study, taken as a whole, reports: Donor demographics were predominantly white British with a female majority; clonal diversity may be underestimated.

Some clones are missing from TCRdb's copy, which holds only in-frame ones; the method was immunoSEQ multiplex PCR. The table includes some 120,000 clones, roughly nine tenths detected once. The rearrangement links TRBV2 to TRBJ1-4; weak D call: TRBD1 (5 bases). The source of this sequence is an adult in good health. Material: peripheral blood, obtained on day 0 of AZD1222 vaccination. CDR3: CASSAQGDLNEKLFF. CDR3 bases: TGTGCCAGCAGTGCCCAGGGAGATCTTAATGAAAAACTGTTTTTT. The full variable domain, in which reference TRBV2 and TRBJ1-4 provide the parts outside the CDR3, is EPEVTQTPSHQVTQMGQEVILRCVPISNHLYFYWYRQILGQKVEFLVSFYNNEISEKSEIFDDQFSVERPDGSNFTLKIRSTKLEDSAMYFCASSAQGDLNEKLFFGSGTQLSVL.